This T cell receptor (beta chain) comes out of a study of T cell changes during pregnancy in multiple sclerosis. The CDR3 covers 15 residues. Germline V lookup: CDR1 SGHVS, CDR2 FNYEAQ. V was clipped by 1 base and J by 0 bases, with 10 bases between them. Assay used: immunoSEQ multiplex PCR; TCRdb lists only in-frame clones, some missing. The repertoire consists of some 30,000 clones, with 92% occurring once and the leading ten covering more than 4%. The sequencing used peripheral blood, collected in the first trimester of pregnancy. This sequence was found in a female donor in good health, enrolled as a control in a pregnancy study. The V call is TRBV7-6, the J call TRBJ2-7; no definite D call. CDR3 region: CASSLGAGSSYEQYF. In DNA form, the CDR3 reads TGTGCCAGCAGCTTAGGGGCCGGCAGCTCCTACGAGCAGTACTTC.